This T cell receptor beta chain was identified in a study of cytomegalovirus exposure and HLA in healthy donors. A multiplex PCR was run with 60 Vbeta primers and 13 Jbeta primers. Assay: immunoSEQ multiplex PCR; the TCRdb copy retains only in-frame clones and omits some. Counted here are 160,000 or so clones, roughly 82% occurring once; the ten biggest clones make up 6.6%. CDR1 SGDLS and CDR2 YYNGEE come from the germline V gene. V shed 0 bases, J shed 7 bases, and the junction held 9 bases outside the gene matches. The CDR3 contains 16 residues. Sequencing used PBMCs. The chain uses TRBV9 and TRBJ2-2; the match to TRBD1 covers 7 bases. The sequence was collected from a woman in her fifties or sixties in good health and CMV-seropositive. The CDR3 coding sequence is TGTGCCAGCAGCGTAGCTACCCAGGGGGTGTTCGGGGAGCTGTTTTTT. As protein: CASSVATQGVFGELFF. Complete variable domain (other parts from reference TRBV9 and TRBJ2-2): DSGVTQTPKHLITATGQRVTLRCSPRSGDLSVYWYQQSLDQGLQFLIQYYNGEERAKGNILERFSAQQFPDLHSELNLSSLELGDSALYFCASSVATQGVFGELFFGEGSRLTVL.